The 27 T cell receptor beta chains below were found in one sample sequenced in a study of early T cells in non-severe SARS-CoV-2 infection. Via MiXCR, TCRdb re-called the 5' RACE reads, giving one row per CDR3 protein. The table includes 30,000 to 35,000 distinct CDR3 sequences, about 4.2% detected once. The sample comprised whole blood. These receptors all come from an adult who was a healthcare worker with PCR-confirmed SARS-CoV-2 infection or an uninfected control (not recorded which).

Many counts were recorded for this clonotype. The CDR3 is CASSPNALVLPDNEQFF. As DNA, the CDR3 is TGTGCCAGCAGCCCCAACGCGTTAGTACTTCCCGACAATGAGCAGTTCTTC. This chain links TRBV7-3 with TRBJ2-1; D gene ambiguous. CDR3 size: 17 residues. The germline gives CDR1 SGHTA, CDR2 FQGTGA. The germline V and J ends were trimmed by 5 bases and 5 bases, with 22 bases remaining between them.

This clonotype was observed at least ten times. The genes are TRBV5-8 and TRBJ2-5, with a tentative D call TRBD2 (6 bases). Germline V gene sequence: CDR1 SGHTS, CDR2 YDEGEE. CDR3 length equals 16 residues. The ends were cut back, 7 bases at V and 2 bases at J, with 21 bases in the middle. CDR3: CASPQPPGVTQETQYF. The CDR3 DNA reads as TGTGCCAGCCCCCAACCACCGGGAGTTACTCAAGAGACCCAGTACTTC.

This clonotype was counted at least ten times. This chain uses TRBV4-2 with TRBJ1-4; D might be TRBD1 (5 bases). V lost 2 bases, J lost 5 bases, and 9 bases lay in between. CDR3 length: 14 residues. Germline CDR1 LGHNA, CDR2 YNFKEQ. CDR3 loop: CASSQTRGNEKLFF. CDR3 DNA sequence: TGTGCCAGCAGCCAAACCCGGGGGAATGAAAAACTGTTTTTT.

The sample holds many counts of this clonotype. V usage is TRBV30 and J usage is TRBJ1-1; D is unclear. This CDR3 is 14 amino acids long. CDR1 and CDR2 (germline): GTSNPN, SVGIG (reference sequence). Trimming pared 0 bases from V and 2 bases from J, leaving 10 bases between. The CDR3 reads CAWSVGRPNTEAFF. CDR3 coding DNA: TGTGCCTGGAGTGTAGGGCGGCCAAACACTGAAGCTTTCTTT.

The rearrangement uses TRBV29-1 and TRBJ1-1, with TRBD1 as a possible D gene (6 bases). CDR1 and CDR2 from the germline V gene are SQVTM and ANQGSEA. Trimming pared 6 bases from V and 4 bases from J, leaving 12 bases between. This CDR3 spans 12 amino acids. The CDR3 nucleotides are TGCAGCGTCCCTACAGGGCCCACTGAAGCTTTCTTT. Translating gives CSVPTGPTEAFF. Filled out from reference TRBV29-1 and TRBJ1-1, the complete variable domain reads SAVISQKPSRDICQRGTSLTIQCQVDSQVTMMFWYRQQPGQSLTLIATANQGSEATYESGFVIDKFPISRPNLTFSTLTVSNMSPEDSSIYLCSVPTGPTEAFFGQGTRLTVV.

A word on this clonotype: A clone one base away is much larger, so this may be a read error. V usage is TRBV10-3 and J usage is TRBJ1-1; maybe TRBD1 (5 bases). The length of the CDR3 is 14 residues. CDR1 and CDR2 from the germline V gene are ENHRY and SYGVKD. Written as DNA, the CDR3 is TGTGCCATCAGGGCCGGGACGGTGAACACTGATGCTTTCTTT. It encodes CAIRAGTVNTDAFF.

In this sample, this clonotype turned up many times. The CDR3 DNA follows: TGTGCCAGCAGTTTGCCGTCCGGGGGGAACTCACCCCTCCACTTT. As protein: CASSLPSGGNSPLHF. The rearrangement joins TRBV28 to TRBJ1-6; tentatively, D is TRBD1 (5 bases). Looked up from germline, CDR1 is MDHEN and CDR2 is SYDVKM. V was clipped by 3 bases and J by 10 bases, with 16 bases between them. The CDR3 is 15 residues long.

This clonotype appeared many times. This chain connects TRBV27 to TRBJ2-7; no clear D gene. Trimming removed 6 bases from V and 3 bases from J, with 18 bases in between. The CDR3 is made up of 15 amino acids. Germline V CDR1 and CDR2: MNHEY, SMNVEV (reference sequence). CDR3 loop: CASRVGVHAYYEQYF. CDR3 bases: TGTGCCAGCAGGGTTGGGGTTCATGCCTACTACGAGCAGTACTTC.

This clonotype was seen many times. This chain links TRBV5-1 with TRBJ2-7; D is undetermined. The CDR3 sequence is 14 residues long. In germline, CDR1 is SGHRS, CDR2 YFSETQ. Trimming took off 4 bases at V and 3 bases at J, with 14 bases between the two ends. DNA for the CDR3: TGCGCCAGCAGCCCATACGGACGGATCTACGAGCAGTACTTC. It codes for CASSPYGRIYEQYF.

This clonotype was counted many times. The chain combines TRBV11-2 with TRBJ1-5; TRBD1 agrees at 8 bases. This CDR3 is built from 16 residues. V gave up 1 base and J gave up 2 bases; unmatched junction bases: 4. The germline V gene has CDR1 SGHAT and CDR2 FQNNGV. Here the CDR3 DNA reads TGTGCCAGCAGCTTAGTCCGGACAGGGCGCAATCAGCCCCAGCATTTT. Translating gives CASSLVRTGRNQPQHF.

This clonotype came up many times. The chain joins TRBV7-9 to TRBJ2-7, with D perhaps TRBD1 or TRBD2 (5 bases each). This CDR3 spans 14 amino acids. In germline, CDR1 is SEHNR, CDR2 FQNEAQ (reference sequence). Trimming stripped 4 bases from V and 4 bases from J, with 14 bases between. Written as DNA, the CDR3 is TGTGCCAGCAGCTCCCTGACCTGGGGGTACGAGCAGTACTTC. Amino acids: CASSSLTWGYEQYF.

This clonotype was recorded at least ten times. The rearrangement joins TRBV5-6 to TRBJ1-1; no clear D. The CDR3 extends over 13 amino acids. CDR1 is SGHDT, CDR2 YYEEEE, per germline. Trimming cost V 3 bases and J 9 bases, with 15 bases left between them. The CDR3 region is CASSSTGTTKAFF. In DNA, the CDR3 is TGTGCCAGCAGCTCCACTGGAACAACTAAAGCTTTCTTT.

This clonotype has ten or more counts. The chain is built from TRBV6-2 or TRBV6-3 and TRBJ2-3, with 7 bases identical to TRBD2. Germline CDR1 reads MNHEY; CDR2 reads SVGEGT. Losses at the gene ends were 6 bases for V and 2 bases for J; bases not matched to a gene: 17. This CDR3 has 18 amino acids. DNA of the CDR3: TGTGCCAGCAGCTCACCCCCGGGCCTGGGGGGGATCACAGATACGCAGTATTTT. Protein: CASSSPPGLGGITDTQYF.

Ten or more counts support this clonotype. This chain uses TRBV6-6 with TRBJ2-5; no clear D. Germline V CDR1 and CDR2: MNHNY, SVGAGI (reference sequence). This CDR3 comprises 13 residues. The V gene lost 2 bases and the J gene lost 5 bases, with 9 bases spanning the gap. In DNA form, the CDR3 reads TGTGCCAGCAGTTACAGGATTACTGAGACCCAGTACTTC. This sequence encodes CASSYRITETQYF.

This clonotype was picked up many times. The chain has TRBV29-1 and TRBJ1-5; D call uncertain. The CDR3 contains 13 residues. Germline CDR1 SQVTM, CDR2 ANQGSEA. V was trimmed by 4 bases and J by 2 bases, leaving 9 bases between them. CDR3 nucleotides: TGCAGCGTTGGTCCGGGCGGCAATCAGCCCCAGCATTTT. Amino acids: CSVGPGGNQPQHF.

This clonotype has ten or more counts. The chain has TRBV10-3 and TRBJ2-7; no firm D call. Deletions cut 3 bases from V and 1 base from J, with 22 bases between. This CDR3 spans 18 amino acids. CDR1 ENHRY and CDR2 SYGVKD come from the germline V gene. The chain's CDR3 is CAISEPTLLGGGSYEQYF. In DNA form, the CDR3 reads TGTGCCATCAGTGAACCGACGCTTCTAGGCGGTGGATCCTACGAGCAGTACTTC.

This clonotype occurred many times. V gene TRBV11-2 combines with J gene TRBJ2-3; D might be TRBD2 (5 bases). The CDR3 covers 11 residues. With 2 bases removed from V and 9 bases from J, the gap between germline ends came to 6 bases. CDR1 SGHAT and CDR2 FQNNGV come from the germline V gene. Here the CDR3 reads CASSLPGTQYF. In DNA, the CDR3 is TGTGCCAGCAGCTTACCGGGAACGCAGTATTTT.

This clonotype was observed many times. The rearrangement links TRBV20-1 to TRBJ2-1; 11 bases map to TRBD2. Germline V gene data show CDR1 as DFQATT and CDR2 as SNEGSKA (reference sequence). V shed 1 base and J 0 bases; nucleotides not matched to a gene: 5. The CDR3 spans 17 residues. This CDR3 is CSARAVAGGFSYNEQFF. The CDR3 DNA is TGCAGTGCTAGAGCGGTAGCGGGAGGGTTCTCCTACAATGAGCAGTTCTTC.

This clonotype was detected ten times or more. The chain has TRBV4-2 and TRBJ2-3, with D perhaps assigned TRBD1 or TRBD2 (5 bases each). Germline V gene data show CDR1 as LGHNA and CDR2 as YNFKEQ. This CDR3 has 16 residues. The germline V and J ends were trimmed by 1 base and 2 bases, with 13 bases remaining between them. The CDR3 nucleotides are TGTGCCAGCAGCCAAGTTATGCGTGGGACCACAGATACGCAGTATTTT. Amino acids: CASSQVMRGTTDTQYF.

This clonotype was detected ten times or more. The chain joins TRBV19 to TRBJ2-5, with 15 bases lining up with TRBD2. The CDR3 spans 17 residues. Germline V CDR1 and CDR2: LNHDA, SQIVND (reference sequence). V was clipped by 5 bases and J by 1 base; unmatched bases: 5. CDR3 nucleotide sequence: TGTGCCAGTAGTCCTGGACTAGCGGGAGGGGTCCAAGAGACCCAGTACTTC. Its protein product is CASSPGLAGGVQETQYF.

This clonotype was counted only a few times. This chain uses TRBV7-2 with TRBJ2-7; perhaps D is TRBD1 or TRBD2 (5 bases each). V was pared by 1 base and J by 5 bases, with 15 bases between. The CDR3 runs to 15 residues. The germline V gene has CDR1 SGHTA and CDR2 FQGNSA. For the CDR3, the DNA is TGTGCCAGCAGCTTAGGGGGGACCGCCGCTCACGAGCAGTACTTC. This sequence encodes CASSLGGTAAHEQYF. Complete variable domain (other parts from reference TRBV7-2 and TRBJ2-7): GAGVSQSPSNKVTEKGKDVELRCDPISGHTALYWYRQSLGQGLEFLIYFQGNSAPDKSGLPSDRFSAERTGGSVSTLTIQRTQQEDSAVYLCASSLGGTAAHEQYFGPGTRLTVT.

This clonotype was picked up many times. CDR3: CASSLSSGRLDTGELFF. CDR3 nucleotides: TGTGCCAGCAGTTTAAGTAGCGGGAGACTCGACACCGGGGAGCTGTTTTTT. The rearrangement joins TRBV12-3 or TRBV12-4 to TRBJ2-2, with 9 bases matching TRBD2. CDR3 length equals 17 residues. V shed 2 bases, J shed 3 bases, and the junction held 7 bases outside the gene matches.

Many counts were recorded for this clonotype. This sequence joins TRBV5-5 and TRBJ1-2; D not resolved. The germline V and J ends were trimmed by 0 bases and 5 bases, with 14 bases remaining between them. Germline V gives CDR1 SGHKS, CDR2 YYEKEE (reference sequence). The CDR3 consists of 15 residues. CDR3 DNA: TGTGCCAGCAGCTTGGCCCAAGCTACTCGGTATGGCTACACCTTC. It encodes CASSLAQATRYGYTF.

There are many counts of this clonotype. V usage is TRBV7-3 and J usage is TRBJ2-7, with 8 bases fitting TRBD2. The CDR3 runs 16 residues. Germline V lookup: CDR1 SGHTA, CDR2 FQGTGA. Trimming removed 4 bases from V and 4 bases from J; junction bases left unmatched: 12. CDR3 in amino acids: CASSWPQVSGTYEQYF. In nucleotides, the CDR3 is TGTGCCAGCAGCTGGCCCCAGGTTAGCGGGACGTACGAGCAGTACTTC.

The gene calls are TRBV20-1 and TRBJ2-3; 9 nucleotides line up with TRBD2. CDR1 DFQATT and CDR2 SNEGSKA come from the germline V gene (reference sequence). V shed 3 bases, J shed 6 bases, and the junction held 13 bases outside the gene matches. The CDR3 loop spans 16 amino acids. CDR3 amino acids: CSASLAGGGRQDTQYF. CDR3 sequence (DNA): TGCAGTGCTAGTCTCGCGGGAGGGGGCCGCCAGGATACGCAGTATTTT.

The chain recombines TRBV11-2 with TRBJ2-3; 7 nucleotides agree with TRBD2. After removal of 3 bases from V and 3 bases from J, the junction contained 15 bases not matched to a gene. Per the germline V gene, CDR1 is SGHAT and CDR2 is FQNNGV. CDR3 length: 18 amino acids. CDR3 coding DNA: TGTGCCAGCAGCTTTCAGTCGGGGGGATTGAGCGGGACAGATACGCAGTATTTT. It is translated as CASSFQSGGLSGTDTQYF.

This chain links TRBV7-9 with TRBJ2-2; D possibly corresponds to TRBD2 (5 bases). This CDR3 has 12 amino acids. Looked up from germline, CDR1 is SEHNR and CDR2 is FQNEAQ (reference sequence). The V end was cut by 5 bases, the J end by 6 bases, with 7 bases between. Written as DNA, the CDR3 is TGTGCCAGCAGCCTTAGCGCCGGGGAGCTGTTTTTT. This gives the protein CASSLSAGELFF. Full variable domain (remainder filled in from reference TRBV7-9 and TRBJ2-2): DTGVSQNPRHKITKRGQNVTFRCDPISEHNRLYWYRQTLGQGPEFLTYFQNEAQLEKSRLLSDRFSAERPKGSFSTLEIQRTEQGDSAMYLCASSLSAGELFFGEGSRLTVL.